The sequence of this T cell receptor (beta chain) was determined in a study of cytomegalovirus exposure and HLA in healthy donors. Findings of the study overall: A further, later analysis showed that HLA-associated TCR beta chains (compared with equally common others) were more clonally expanded. Altogether, 160 or so TCR beta chains were recorded as cytomegalovirus-associated. Presence/absence analyses assumed roughly uniform sequencing depth across donors. It was reportedly the case that the classifier diagnosed cytomegalovirus status with high specificity and sensitivity.

The germline CDR1 and CDR2 sequences are SNHLY and FYNNEI. The CDR3 loop spans 14 amino acids. V was cut by 6 bases and J by 1 base, with 10 bases left in between. In the PCR, 60 Vbeta and 13 Jbeta primers were used. Profiled with immunoSEQ multiplex PCR; TCRdb holds only in-frame clones, not every one. Of about 160,000 clones in the sample, roughly 80% were seen once. For this clone: Antigen: not known.

Sample: PBMCs. The clonotype originates from a woman in her thirties in good health and CMV-seropositive. The rearrangement joins TRBV2 to TRBJ1-5, with D maybe TRBD1 (6 bases). CDR3 nucleotides: TGTGCCAGCAGGAGGGACACGAGCAATCAGCCCCAGCATTTT. Translating gives CASRRDTSNQPQHF. Full variable domain (rest looked up from reference TRBV2 and TRBJ1-5): EPEVTQTPSHQVTQMGQEVILRCVPISNHLYFYWYRQILGQKVEFLVSFYNNEISEKSEIFDDQFSVERPDGSNFTLKIRSTKLEDSAMYFCASRRDTSNQPQHFGDGTRLSIL.